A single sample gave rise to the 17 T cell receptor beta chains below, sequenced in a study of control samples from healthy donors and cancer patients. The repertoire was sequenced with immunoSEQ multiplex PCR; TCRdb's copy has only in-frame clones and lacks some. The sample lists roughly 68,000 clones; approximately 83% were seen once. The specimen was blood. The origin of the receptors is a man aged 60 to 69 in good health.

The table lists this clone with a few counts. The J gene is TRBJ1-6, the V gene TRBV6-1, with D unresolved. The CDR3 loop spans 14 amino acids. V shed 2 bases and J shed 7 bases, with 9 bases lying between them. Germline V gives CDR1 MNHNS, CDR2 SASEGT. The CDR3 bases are TGTGCCAGCAGTGAAATTGAGTTCAATTCACCCCTCCACTTT. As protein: CASSEIEFNSPLHF.

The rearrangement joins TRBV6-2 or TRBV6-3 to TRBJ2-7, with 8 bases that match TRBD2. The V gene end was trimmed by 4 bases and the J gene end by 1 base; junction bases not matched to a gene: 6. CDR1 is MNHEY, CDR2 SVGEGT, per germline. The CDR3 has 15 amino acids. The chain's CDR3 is CASSFSGSGSYEQYF. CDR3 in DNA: TGTGCCAGCAGTTTCAGCGGGAGTGGGTCCTACGAGCAGTACTTC.

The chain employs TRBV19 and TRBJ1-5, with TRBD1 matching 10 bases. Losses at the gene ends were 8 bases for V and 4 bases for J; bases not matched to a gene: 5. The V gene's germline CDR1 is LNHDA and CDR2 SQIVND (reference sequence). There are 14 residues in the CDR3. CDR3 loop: CASWDRGGNQPQHF. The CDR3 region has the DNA TGTGCCAGTTGGGACAGGGGTGGTAATCAGCCCCAGCATTTT.

As DNA, the CDR3 is TGTGCCAGCTCACCGACCGACAATTCCTACAATGAGCAGTTCTTC. Translation gives CASSPTDNSYNEQFF. The chain combines TRBV18 with TRBJ2-1; D unresolved. The CDR3 sequence is 15 residues long. V was cut by 3 bases and J by 1 base, with 10 bases left in between. The V gene's germline CDR1 is KGHSH and CDR2 LQKENI.

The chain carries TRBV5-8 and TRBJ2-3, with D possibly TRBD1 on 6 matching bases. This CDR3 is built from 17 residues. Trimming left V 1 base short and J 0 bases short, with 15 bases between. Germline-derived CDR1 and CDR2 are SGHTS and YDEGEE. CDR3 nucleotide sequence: TGTGCCAGCAGCTTGTTCACAGGGACGAGGAGCACAGATACGCAGTATTTT. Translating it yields CASSLFTGTRSTDTQYF.

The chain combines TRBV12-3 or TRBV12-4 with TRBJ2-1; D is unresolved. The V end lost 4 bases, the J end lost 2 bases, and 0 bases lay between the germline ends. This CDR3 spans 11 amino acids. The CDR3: CASSSYNEQFF. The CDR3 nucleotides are TGTGCCAGCAGTTCCTACAATGAGCAGTTCTTC.

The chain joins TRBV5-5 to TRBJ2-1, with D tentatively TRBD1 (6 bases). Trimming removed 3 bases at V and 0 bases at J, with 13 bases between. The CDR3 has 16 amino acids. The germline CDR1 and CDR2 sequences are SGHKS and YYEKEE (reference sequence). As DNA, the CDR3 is TGTGCCAGCAGCTACAGTACAGGGTCCTCCTACAATGAGCAGTTCTTC. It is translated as CASSYSTGSSYNEQFF.

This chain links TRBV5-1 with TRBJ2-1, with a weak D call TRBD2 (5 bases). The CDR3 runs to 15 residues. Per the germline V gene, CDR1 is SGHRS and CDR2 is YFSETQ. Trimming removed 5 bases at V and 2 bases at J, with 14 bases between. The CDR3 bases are TGCGCCAGCAGGTTTGACGGAGGCGCCTACAATGAGCAGTTCTTC. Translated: CASRFDGGAYNEQFF.

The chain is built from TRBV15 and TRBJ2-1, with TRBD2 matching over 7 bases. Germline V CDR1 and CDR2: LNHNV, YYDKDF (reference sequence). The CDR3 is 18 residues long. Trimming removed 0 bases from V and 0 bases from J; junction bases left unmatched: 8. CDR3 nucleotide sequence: TGTGCCACCAGCAGAGATCTTGGGGGACTAACCTCCTACAATGAGCAGTTCTTC. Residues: CATSRDLGGLTSYNEQFF.

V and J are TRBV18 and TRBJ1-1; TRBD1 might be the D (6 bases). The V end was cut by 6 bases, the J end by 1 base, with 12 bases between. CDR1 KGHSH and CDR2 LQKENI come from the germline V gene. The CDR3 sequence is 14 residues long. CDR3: CASSPGTPNTEAFF. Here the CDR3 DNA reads TGTGCCAGCTCGCCGGGGACACCGAACACTGAAGCTTTCTTT. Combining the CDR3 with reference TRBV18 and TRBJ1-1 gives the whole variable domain NAGVMQNPRHLVRRRGQEARLRCSPMKGHSHVYWYRQLPEEGLKFMVYLQKENIIDESGMPKERFSAEFPKEGPSILRIQQVVRGDSAAYFCASSPGTPNTEAFFGQGTRLTVV.

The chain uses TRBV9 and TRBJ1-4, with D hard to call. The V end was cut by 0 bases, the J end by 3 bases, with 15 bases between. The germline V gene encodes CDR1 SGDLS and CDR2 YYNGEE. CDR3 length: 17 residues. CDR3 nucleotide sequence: TGTGCCAGCAGCGTAGGTTTTTGGAAGAAGGCTAATGAAAAACTGTTTTTT. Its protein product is CASSVGFWKKANEKLFF.

The CDR3 DNA reads as TGTGCCAGCAGCCCGGGGGGGAGGAGTTCAGATACGCAGTATTTT. Amino acids: CASSPGGRSSDTQYF. The chain carries TRBV7-3 and TRBJ2-3, with TRBD2 identical over 8 bases. The CDR3 is 15 residues long. Germline trimming cut 5 bases from V and 4 bases from J; bases unmatched to any gene: 8. Germline CDR1 reads SGHTA; CDR2 reads FQGTGA.

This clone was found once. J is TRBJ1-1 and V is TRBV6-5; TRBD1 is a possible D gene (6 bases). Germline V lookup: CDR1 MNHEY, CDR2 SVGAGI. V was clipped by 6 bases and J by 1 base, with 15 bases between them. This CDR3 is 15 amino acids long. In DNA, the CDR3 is TGTGCCAGCAGCCGACCTACAGGGTCGAACACTGAAGCTTTCTTT. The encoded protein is CASSRPTGSNTEAFF.

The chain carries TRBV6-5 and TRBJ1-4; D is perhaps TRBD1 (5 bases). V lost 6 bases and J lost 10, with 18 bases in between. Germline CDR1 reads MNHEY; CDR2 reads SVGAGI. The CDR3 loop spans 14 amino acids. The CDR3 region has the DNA TGTGCCAGCAGAAGGACATCCCGCTCTTCAAAACTGTTTTTT. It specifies CASRRTSRSSKLFF.

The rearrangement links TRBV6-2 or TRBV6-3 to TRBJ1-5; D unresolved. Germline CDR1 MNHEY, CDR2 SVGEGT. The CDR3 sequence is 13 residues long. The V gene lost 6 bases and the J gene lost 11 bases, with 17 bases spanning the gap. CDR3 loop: CASSPDRAQAQHF. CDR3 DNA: TGTGCCAGCAGCCCCGACCGGGCACAAGCCCAGCATTTT.

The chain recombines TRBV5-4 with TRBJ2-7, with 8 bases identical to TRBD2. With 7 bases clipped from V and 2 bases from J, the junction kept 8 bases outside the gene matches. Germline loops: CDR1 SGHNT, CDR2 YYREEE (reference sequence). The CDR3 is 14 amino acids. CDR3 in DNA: TGTGCCAGCGCGGACATAGCGGGACCCTACGAGCAGTACTTC. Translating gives CASADIAGPYEQYF.

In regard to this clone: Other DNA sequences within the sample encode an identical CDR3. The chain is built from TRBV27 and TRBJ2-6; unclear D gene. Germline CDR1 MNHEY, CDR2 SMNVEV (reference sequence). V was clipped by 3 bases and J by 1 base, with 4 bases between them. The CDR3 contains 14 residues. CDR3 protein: CASSFLSGANVLTF. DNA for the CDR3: TGTGCCAGCAGTTTTTTGTCTGGGGCCAACGTCCTGACTTTC.